The clone carrying this T cell receptor (beta chain) was detected a few times. Antigen unknown. Clinical Activity Scores of at least 3, NOSPECS grades of at least 4 and durations under 3 months characterized ophthalmopathy patients. It was less than 13 ml of fresh peripheral blood that supplied the PBMCs. These data come from a study of T cells in Graves' hyperthyroidism and ophthalmopathy. Findings and caveats of the study: Using 13 V-J features, a model discriminated ophthalmopathy from stable hyperthyroidism. Ophthalmopathy onset followed model prediction by a median about 6.9 months.

Trimming removed 5 bases from V and 5 bases from J, with 13 bases in between. Germline CDR1 and CDR2: MNHNS and SASEGT. The CDR3 has 14 residues. Regions amplified from RNA transcripts were the TCR beta CDR3 regions. HTBI primers were the set used in a first-round RT-PCR of the TCR CDR3. TCRdb reprocessed the multiplex PCR reads via MiXCR and lists one record per CDR3 protein. The profile shows more than 500,000 distinct CDR3 sequences, about 16% of them singletons. Specimen: blood. The J gene is TRBJ2-1, the V gene TRBV6-1, with D perhaps TRBD2 (6 bases). The receptor comes from a woman younger than 45 with Graves' ophthalmopathy. CDR3 sequence (DNA): TGTGCCAGCAGTTGGGACTCTTTCGACAATGAGCAGTTCTTC. Protein: CASSWDSFDNEQFF.